A single sample is the source of the 27 T cell receptor beta chains below, sequenced in a study of T cells in Graves' hyperthyroidism and ophthalmopathy. The TCR beta CDR3 regions underwent amplification using RNA transcripts as the source. With the HTBI primer set, the TCR CDR3 went through a first round of RT-PCR. TCRdb re-analysed the multiplex PCR reads in MiXCR, keeping a single row per CDR3 protein. The sample includes 650,000 to 750,000 distinct CDR3 sequences, 14% of them seen just once. Input material: blood. The receptors shown here come from a woman younger than 30 with Graves' hyperthyroidism.

This clonotype was picked up many times. The J gene is TRBJ2-7, the V gene TRBV27, with 11 bases fitting TRBD1. The germline V gene encodes CDR1 MNHEY and CDR2 SMNVEV (reference sequence). This CDR3 has 15 amino acids. J was trimmed by 3 bases and V by 3 bases; bases with no gene match: 4. CDR3 region: CASSFSGTGGYEQYF. The CDR3 DNA follows: TGTGCCAGCAGTTTCTCCGGGACAGGGGGCTACGAGCAGTACTTC.

This sequence joins TRBV12-3 or TRBV12-4 and TRBJ2-3, with 9 positions matching TRBD2. The CDR3 runs to 17 residues. Trimming took 5 bases from V and 4 from J; bases not matched to a gene: 13. The CDR3 protein is CASSEFGSGGSSDTQYF. The CDR3, as DNA: TGTGCCAGCAGTGAATTCGGCAGCGGGGGGTCCTCAGATACGCAGTATTTT.

This clonotype has just a few counts. J is TRBJ2-5 and V is TRBV2, with TRBD2 matching over 12 bases. Germline loops: CDR1 SNHLY, CDR2 FYNNEI. The CDR3 has 17 residues. J was trimmed by 5 bases and V by 3 bases; bases with no gene match: 10. As DNA, the CDR3 is TGTGCCAGCAGTGAGGGGCTAGCGGGAGGGCCCACCGAGACCCAGTACTTC. It codes for CASSEGLAGGPTETQYF.

Ten or more counts support this clonotype. In DNA, the CDR3 is TGTGCCAGCAGCTTAGCCACTGGGACCAACCTATACAATGAGCAGTTCTTC. Protein product: CASSLATGTNLYNEQFF. The chain uses TRBV11-2 and TRBJ2-1; D may be TRBD1 or TRBD2 (5 bases each). With 1 base removed from V and 4 bases from J, the gap between germline ends came to 17 bases. The CDR3 contains 17 residues. Per germline, CDR1 SGHAT and CDR2 FQNNGV.

This clonotype has a count of ten or more. This chain uses TRBV4-2 with TRBJ2-1, with 10 bases matching TRBD2. V trimming: 4 bases; J trimming: 8 bases; junction bases outside the gene matches: 5. Looked up from germline, CDR1 is LGHNA and CDR2 is YNFKEQ. There are 14 residues in the CDR3. The CDR3 reads CASSPGGTSDEQFF. CDR3 nucleotides: TGTGCCAGCAGCCCCGGGGGGACTAGCGATGAGCAGTTCTTC.

This clonotype has a count of ten or more. This chain connects TRBV11-3 to TRBJ2-3; perhaps TRBD2 as D (6 bases). The CDR3 length is 13 residues. V shed 5 bases and J shed 6 bases, with 12 bases lying between them. Germline CDR1 SGHNT, CDR2 YENEEA. CDR3 region: CASSAGPADTQYF. The CDR3 nucleotides read TGTGCCAGCAGCGCGGGACCCGCGGATACGCAGTATTTT.

This clonotype appeared many times. The rearrangement joins TRBV18 to TRBJ2-1; 14 nucleotides line up with TRBD2. This CDR3 comprises 16 residues. The junction had 10 bases not matched to a gene; V was cut back by 8 bases and J by 7 bases. Per the germline V gene, CDR1 is KGHSH and CDR2 is LQKENI. The CDR3 region has the DNA TGTGCCAGCCGATTGGGACTAGCGGGAGCGGGGAATGAGCAGTTCTTC. Encoded protein: CASRLGLAGAGNEQFF.

The chain is built from TRBV19 and TRBJ1-1, with D hard to call. Trimming pared 7 bases from V and 3 bases from J, leaving 15 bases between. This CDR3 contains 14 residues. Germline loops: CDR1 LNHDA, CDR2 SQIVND (reference sequence). The CDR3 nucleotides read TGTGCCAGTATCCTCTCTGAGAGGGACACTGAAGCTTTCTTT. It specifies CASILSERDTEAFF.

The sample holds many counts of this clonotype. The chain carries TRBV12-3 or TRBV12-4 and TRBJ1-1; D is perhaps TRBD1 (6 bases). V was trimmed by 4 bases and J by 6 bases, leaving 15 bases between them. CDR3 length: 14 residues. The CDR3 nucleotides are TGTGCCAGCAGTTGGGGGGGGCAGGGTCCTGAAGCTTTCTTT. It yields the protein CASSWGGQGPEAFF.

The chain couples TRBV12-3 or TRBV12-4 to TRBJ1-1; 7 positions match TRBD1. The ends lost 5 bases at V and 3 bases at J; junction bases unmatched: 9. This CDR3 has 15 amino acids. CDR3 loop: CASSQAGGKDTEAFF. DNA for the CDR3: TGTGCCAGCAGTCAAGCAGGGGGTAAGGACACTGAAGCTTTCTTT.

This clonotype was counted ten times or more. The V gene is TRBV11-1, the J gene TRBJ2-1, with D maybe TRBD1 (6 bases). V was pared by 2 bases and J by 10 bases, with 12 bases between. Germline assignment: CDR1 SGHAT and CDR2 FQDESV (reference sequence). The CDR3 length is 13 residues. The CDR3 DNA sequence: TGTGCCAGCAGCTTACGACTCGGACAGGAGCAGTTCTTC. It specifies CASSLRLGQEQFF.

This clonotype was detected a few times. V usage is TRBV9 and J usage is TRBJ2-3, with D unresolved. The CDR3 spans 15 residues. Trimming removed 4 bases from V and 2 bases from J, with 14 bases in between. Per the germline V gene, CDR1 is SGDLS and CDR2 is YYNGEE. The CDR3 spells CASSPRAVATDTQYF. DNA of the CDR3: TGTGCCAGCAGCCCCCGGGCGGTAGCCACAGATACGCAGTATTTT.

Of note for this clonotype: Germline is not matched at one junction end, which may reflect a read error. This chain uses TRBV7-9 with TRBJ2-5; D possibly corresponds to TRBD1 (5 bases). Germline V gene sequence: CDR1 SEHNR, CDR2 FQNEAQ (reference sequence). The CDR3 has 14 amino acids. The CDR3 reads CASSPRGTQGTQYF. Here the CDR3 DNA reads TGTGCCAGCAGCCCTAGGGGAACCCAAGGGACCCAGTACTTC.

As regards this clonotype: A read error may explain this, as a much larger clone is one base away. V gene TRBV18 combines with J gene TRBJ2-7, with 7 bases matching TRBD1. Germline CDR1 and CDR2: KGHSH and LQKENI. The CDR3 loop spans 16 amino acids. The CDR3 reads CASSHTLGTDHAERYF. As DNA, the CDR3 is TGTGCCAGCTCGCACACCCTCGGGACAGACCACGCCGAGCGGTACTTC.

This clonotype was seen ten or more times. CDR3 amino acids: CASRREGASYEQYF. In DNA form, the CDR3 reads TGTGCCAGCAGGCGAGAGGGAGCCTCGTACGAGCAGTACTTC. The chain links TRBV7-9 to TRBJ2-7; weak D call: TRBD2 (5 bases). From germline, CDR1 is SEHNR and CDR2 FQNEAQ (reference sequence). The CDR3 has 14 residues. Trimming removed 6 bases at V and 4 bases at J, with 16 bases between.

This clonotype was counted many times. The chain couples TRBV3-1 to TRBJ2-2; the D is unclear. The CDR3 spans 16 residues. Deletions cut 0 bases from V and 0 bases from J, with 8 bases between. Looked up from germline, CDR1 is LGHDT and CDR2 is YNNKEL (reference sequence). The DNA of the CDR3 is TGTGCCAGCAGCCAAGAACAACTCGCGAACACCGGGGAGCTGTTTTTT. Residues: CASSQEQLANTGELFF.

The chain uses TRBV20-1 and TRBJ2-3; no definite D call. The V end was cut by 4 bases, the J end by 1 base, with 15 bases between. Looked up from germline, CDR1 is DFQATT and CDR2 is SNEGSKA (reference sequence). CDR3 length: 15 amino acids. The CDR3 coding sequence is TGCAGTGCTATCAGCCTCGTCGGGCGCACAGATACGCAGTATTTT. It codes for CSAISLVGRTDTQYF.

This clonotype was detected ten times or more. The chain joins TRBV3-1 to TRBJ1-5; D is uncertain. Germline V gene sequence: CDR1 LGHDT, CDR2 YNNKEL (reference sequence). CDR3 length: 16 residues. Trimming cost V 4 bases and J 0 bases, with 13 bases left between them. The CDR3 is CASSPDSGYSNQPQHF. The CDR3 coding sequence is TGTGCCAGCAGCCCTGATAGTGGATATAGCAATCAGCCCCAGCATTTT.

This clonotype was observed at least ten times. CDR3 in amino acids: CASSGNQGYGEQYF. CDR3 sequence (DNA): TGTGCCAGCTCAGGGAACCAGGGGTATGGAGAGCAGTACTTC. The chain links TRBV18 to TRBJ2-7, with D perhaps matching TRBD1 (6 bases). The germline CDR1 and CDR2 sequences are KGHSH and LQKENI. V lost 5 bases, J lost 7 bases, and 18 bases lay in between. The CDR3 has 14 amino acids.

This clonotype was counted between two and nine times. The chain links TRBV19 to TRBJ2-3, with 11 bases fitting TRBD2. Germline trimming cut 1 base from V and 4 bases from J; bases unmatched to any gene: 10. Germline CDR1 and CDR2: LNHDA and SQIVND (reference sequence). The CDR3 covers 18 residues. The CDR3 DNA reads as TGTGCCAGTAGTATAGCTCGGAAGACTAGCGGGAATTCAGATACGCAGTATTTT. It encodes CASSIARKTSGNSDTQYF.

This clonotype has just a few counts. The CDR3 coding sequence is TGTGCCAGCAGCCATAGAGGGACTAGAGACAATGAGCAGTTCTTC. Residues: CASSHRGTRDNEQFF. The chain has TRBV3-1 and TRBJ2-1, with 8 positions matching TRBD2. Trimming took 3 bases from V and 5 from J; bases not matched to a gene: 6. CDR3 length: 15 residues. Germline lookup yields CDR1 LGHDT and CDR2 YNNKEL (reference sequence).

The chain joins TRBV19 to TRBJ2-7; D is perhaps TRBD2 (5 bases). This CDR3 is 13 amino acids long. Trimming took 1 base from V and 6 from J, leaving 10 bases between them. Germline assignment: CDR1 LNHDA and CDR2 SQIVND (reference sequence). In nucleotides, the CDR3 is TGTGCCAGTAGTATAGGGGTACTAGGCGAGCAGTACTTC. Protein: CASSIGVLGEQYF.

Ten or more counts support this clonotype. The chain links TRBV7-9 to TRBJ1-6; TRBD1 matches at 7 bases. Trimming removed 2 bases from V and 5 bases from J; junction bases left unmatched: 3. The CDR3 contains 15 residues. Germline values: CDR1 SEHNR, CDR2 FQNEAQ (reference sequence). In DNA form, the CDR3 reads TGTGCCAGCAGCTTATTTGGACAGGATAATTCACCCCTCCACTTT. Protein sequence: CASSLFGQDNSPLHF.

This clonotype has a count of ten or more. The V gene is TRBV12-3 or TRBV12-4, the J gene TRBJ1-2; a possible D gene is TRBD1 (6 bases). This CDR3 spans 15 amino acids. V lost 10 bases to trimming and J lost 7 bases, with 25 bases between them. The chain's CDR3 is CATRALGHLDGGYTF. Written as DNA, the CDR3 is TGTGCCACCCGCGCCCTGGGACACCTAGACGGTGGCTACACCTTC.

V usage is TRBV20-1 and J usage is TRBJ2-5; 13 bases fit TRBD2. With V trimmed by 5 bases and J by 5 bases, 8 bases remained unmatched. CDR1 DFQATT and CDR2 SNEGSKA come from the germline V gene (reference sequence). The CDR3 runs 15 residues. Here the CDR3 DNA reads TGCAGTGCTCCTGACGGGACTAGCGGGGTGGAGACCCAGTACTTC. Translation gives CSAPDGTSGVETQYF.

Many counts were recorded for this clonotype. V usage is TRBV3-1 and J usage is TRBJ2-2; D is ambiguous. V lost 5 bases to trimming and J lost 0 bases, with 13 bases between them. The CDR3 length is 16 residues. Germline V gives CDR1 LGHDT, CDR2 YNNKEL (reference sequence). CDR3 residues: CASSSWTHSNTGELFF. In nucleotides, the CDR3 is TGTGCCAGCAGCTCTTGGACGCATTCGAACACCGGGGAGCTGTTTTTT.

The chain links TRBV13 to TRBJ1-1; 8 nucleotides line up with TRBD1. With 6 bases clipped from V and 0 bases from J, the junction kept 6 bases outside the gene matches. CDR1 PRHDT and CDR2 FYEKMQ come from the germline V gene (reference sequence). The CDR3 is 15 amino acids. The DNA for the CDR3 is TGTGCCAGCAGGAGGCAGGGGGCTATGAACACTGAAGCTTTCTTT. It encodes CASRRQGAMNTEAFF.